This T cell receptor beta chain comes out of a study of blood T cell repertoires in COVID-19. Study-wide background: Samples representing acute and convalescent COVID-19 were sourced from the United States, Italy and Spain. T cells, B-cell-depleted T cells, or PBMCs provided the cDNA or gDNA that served as material.

Per the original methods: The assay estimated nucleated cells by amplifying reference gene primers. Measured with immunoSEQ multiplex PCR; TCRdb has only the in-frame clones, and not every one. V and J calls plus clone size are reproduced from that table; the DNA served to infer D and trimming. The sample contains approximately 170,000 clones, roughly 85% of which appear only once. Germline CDR1 is SGHDN and CDR2 is FVKESK. This CDR3 region has 14 residues. Unmatched junction bases numbered 6, after V lost 5 bases and J lost 3 bases. This TCR came from an elderly woman with active or convalescent COVID-19. The sequencing sample was made of peripheral blood. The chain combines TRBV14 with TRBJ2-7; 8 bases match TRBD1. The CDR3 spells CASSRQGRNYEQYF. CDR3 nucleotide sequence: TGTGCCAGCAGCAGACAGGGGAGGAACTACGAGCAGTACTTC.